This section outlines one T cell receptor (beta chain) sequence together with its context. The repertoire was sequenced with immunoSEQ multiplex PCR; TCRdb's copy has only in-frame clones and lacks some. Of some 70,000 clones listed, 85% to 90% are singletons. The CDR3 spans 13 residues. Germline-derived CDR1 and CDR2 are MNHEY and SMNVEV (reference sequence). The germline V and J ends were trimmed by 3 bases and 4 bases, with 6 bases remaining between them. This specimen comes from a study of blood T cell repertoires in COVID-19. Sequencing was carried out using peripheral blood. The chain recombines TRBV27 with TRBJ2-2; D gene ambiguous. This clonotype originated in a man in his forties or fifties with acute or convalescent COVID-19. The CDR3 DNA reads as TGTGCCAGCAGTTTGATCGGCACCGGGGAGCTGTTTTTT. Protein: CASSLIGTGELFF.